The rows below give T cell receptor beta chains drawn from one sample of a study of shared clonotypes between healthy human individuals. This table comes from immunoSEQ multiplex PCR, and its TCRdb copy is limited to in-frame clones, with some not included. Altogether about a million clones are present, approximately 80% being singletons, with the ten largest covering over 0.8%. Sequencing was performed on memory CD4+ T cells from PBMCs. The receptors were gathered from a man between 18 and 35 years old in good health. Some clones in this sample may be carry-over from other donors' samples. The CDR3 runs from the conserved cysteine through the conserved F or W.

v_gene: TRBV28; j_gene: TRBJ2-2; CDR3aa: CASSFGTQQAGELFF
v_gene: TRBV30; j_gene: TRBJ2-3; CDR3aa: CAWSLSSTDTQYF
v_gene: TRBV7-2; j_gene: TRBJ2-1; CDR3aa: CASNRGLAGGSEQFF
v_gene: TRBV28; j_gene: TRBJ2-2; CDR3aa: CASSTSSANTGELFF
v_gene: TRBV5-1; j_gene: TRBJ2-7; CDR3aa: CASTPGTAAYEQYF
v_gene: TRBV28; j_gene: TRBJ2-7; CDR3aa: CASTPRVGLSYEQYF
v_gene: TRBV4-2; j_gene: TRBJ2-5; CDR3aa: CASSLLTSGVETQYF
v_gene: TRBV7-9; j_gene: TRBJ1-2; CDR3aa: CASALIGDYGYTF
v_gene: TRBV19; j_gene: TRBJ1-1; CDR3aa: CAARDRGGANTEAFF
v_gene: TRBV9; j_gene: TRBJ2-1; CDR3aa: CASSVAGLYNEQFF
v_gene: TRBV30; j_gene: TRBJ2-5; CDR3aa: CAWSGRGVETQYF
v_gene: TRBV7-8; j_gene: TRBJ1-5; CDR3aa: CASSPSGLSNQPQHF
v_gene: TRBV5-1; j_gene: TRBJ2-4; CDR3aa: CASSLEDSYYAIQYF
v_gene: TRBV18; j_gene: TRBJ1-2; CDR3aa: CASSKDRGSDGYTF
v_gene: TRBV5-1; j_gene: TRBJ2-3; CDR3aa: CASSSDSGRTDTQYF